Listed here are 21 T cell receptor beta chains from one sample, sequenced in a study of blood T cell repertoires in COVID-19. TCRdb keeps only in-frame clones here, not all; method: immunoSEQ multiplex PCR. The sample includes 140,000 to 150,000 clones, roughly 81% of them seen just once. Sequencing was performed on PBMCs or T cells enriched from blood (not recorded which). The receptors shown here come from a woman aged 50 to 65 with acute COVID-19.

In this sample, this clone turned up a few times. CDR3 bases: TGTGCCAGCAGCTTAATGTCGGGAGGGGCCCAGACCGGGGAGCTGTTTTTT. It yields the protein CASSLMSGGAQTGELFF. The J gene is TRBJ2-2, the V gene TRBV7-3; 8 bases fit TRBD2. This CDR3 has 17 residues. V lost 1 base, J lost 5 bases, and 9 bases stayed unmatched. Per germline, CDR1 SGHTA and CDR2 FQGTGA.

The chain is built from TRBV4-3 and TRBJ1-2, with D uncertain. The CDR3 is 15 residues long. Looked up from germline, CDR1 is LGHNA and CDR2 is YSLEER. V lost 3 bases, J lost 4 bases, and 15 bases lay in between. This CDR3 reads CASSQGGADGYGYTF. DNA of the CDR3: TGCGCCAGCAGCCAGGGAGGTGCAGACGGCTATGGCTACACCTTC.

The chain joins TRBV7-9 to TRBJ2-1; 14 positions agree with TRBD2. CDR3 size: 14 residues. Germline V gene data show CDR1 as SEHNR and CDR2 as FQNEAQ (reference sequence). V was clipped by 4 bases and J by 8 bases; unmatched bases: 1. The CDR3 is CASSWGLAGDEQFF. DNA for the CDR3: TGTGCCAGCAGCTGGGGACTAGCGGGAGATGAGCAGTTCTTC.

This chain joins TRBV28 and TRBJ1-6; 8 bases are a match to TRBD1. The germline V gene encodes CDR1 MDHEN and CDR2 SYDVKM. The CDR3 spans 15 residues. The J segment lost 7 bases and the V segment lost 7 bases, leaving 9 bases of the junction unmatched. The CDR3 protein is CASMGTGGGNSPLHF. DNA for the CDR3: TGTGCCAGCATGGGGACAGGTGGGGGGAATTCACCCCTCCACTTT.

The V gene is TRBV7-3, the J gene TRBJ2-1, with 12 bases fitting TRBD2. The CDR3 totals 17 residues. Trimming removed 2 bases from V and 6 bases from J; junction bases left unmatched: 8. From germline, CDR1 is SGHTA and CDR2 FQGTGA. CDR3 DNA: TGTGCCAGCAGCTTACGACTAGCGGGAGATGGTTTCAATGAGCAGTTCTTC. Its protein is CASSLRLAGDGFNEQFF.

The chain combines TRBV12-3 or TRBV12-4 with TRBJ1-2, with TRBD1 matching 8 bases. The CDR3 is 12 amino acids. J gave up 8 bases and V 7 bases, and 6 bases lay outside the gene matches. CDR3 sequence reads: CASTQTGAGYTF. The CDR3 region has the DNA TGTGCCAGCACCCAGACAGGGGCCGGCTACACCTTC.

This rearrangement joins TRBV29-1 to TRBJ2-5; TRBD1 matches 8 bases. Trimming removed 8 bases from V and 5 bases from J; junction bases left unmatched: 13. Germline CDR1 is SQVTM and CDR2 is ANQGSEA. This CDR3 has 14 amino acids. The DNA of the CDR3 is TGCAGCATAGGACAGGGTTTTGCTTCTGAGACCCAGTACTTC. This gives the protein CSIGQGFASETQYF.

This clone came up once. The chain couples TRBV25-1 to TRBJ2-3; tentatively, D is TRBD2 (5 bases). Looked up from germline, CDR1 is MGHDK and CDR2 is SYGVNS. The V and J ends lost 1 base and 2 bases respectively, with 10 bases between them. The CDR3 extends over 15 amino acids. The CDR3 spells CASSESGRPTDTQYF. The CDR3 DNA follows: TGTGCCAGCAGTGAATCGGGAAGGCCCACAGATACGCAGTATTTT.

This clone was counted once. The chain links TRBV3-1 (or the pseudogene TRBV3-2) to TRBJ1-1, with D perhaps matching TRBD1 (5 bases). Germline values: CDR1 LGHDT, CDR2 YNNKEL (reference sequence). Between the trimmed V and J ends, which lost 1 base and 8 bases, there was a span of 20 bases. The CDR3 spans 16 residues. The CDR3 bases are TGTGCCAGCAGCCAAGGCCAACGGAGGGGCGGGGTGGAAGCTTTCTTT. Translation gives CASSQGQRRGGVEAFF.

This chain connects TRBV7-2 to TRBJ2-4; 8 bases agree with TRBD1. Germline CDR1 SGHTA, CDR2 FQGNSA. This CDR3 contains 15 residues. V shed 5 bases, J shed 3 bases, and the junction held 6 bases outside the gene matches. The chain's CDR3 is CASSTIGTGKNIQYF. The DNA of the CDR3 is TGTGCCAGCAGCACCATAGGGACAGGCAAAAACATTCAGTACTTC.

The V gene is TRBV11-3, the J gene TRBJ2-7; 7 nucleotides line up with TRBD1. The CDR3 runs to 12 residues. In germline, CDR1 is SGHNT, CDR2 YENEEA. The V and J ends lost 5 bases and 9 bases, in that order; junction bases with no gene match: 7. CDR3 nucleotide sequence: TGTGCCAGCAGCCCCGGGACAGCAAGGCAGTACTTC. Translating it yields CASSPGTARQYF.

The DNA of the CDR3 is TGTGCCAGCAGTTCTCTGGGACTAGCGGTGTACAATGAGCAGTTCTTC. It translates to CASSSLGLAVYNEQFF. The chain carries TRBV2 and TRBJ2-1, with TRBD2 matching 11 bases. The germline V gene has CDR1 SNHLY and CDR2 FYNNEI. The CDR3 totals 16 residues. With V trimmed by 5 bases and J by 4 bases, 7 bases remained unmatched. The full variable domain, its missing parts supplied by reference TRBV2 and TRBJ2-1, is EPEVTQTPSHQVTQMGQEVILRCVPISNHLYFYWYRQILGQKVEFLVSFYNNEISEKSEIFDDQFSVERPDGSNFTLKIRSTKLEDSAMYFCASSSLGLAVYNEQFFGPGTRLTVL.

The rearrangement uses TRBV9 and TRBJ2-3, with 11 bases that match TRBD2. Germline lookup yields CDR1 SGDLS and CDR2 YYNGEE. CDR3 length equals 17 residues. Unmatched junction bases numbered 9, after V lost 2 bases and J lost 4 bases. Written as DNA, the CDR3 is TGTGCCAGCAGCGTCACTGTCGGGACTAGCGGAGCAGATACGCAGTATTTT. This encodes CASSVTVGTSGADTQYF.

J is TRBJ2-7 and V is TRBV7-2, with TRBD2 matching 10 bases. V shed 5 bases, J shed 4 bases, and the junction held 5 bases outside the gene matches. Germline-derived CDR1 and CDR2 are SGHTA and FQGNSA. CDR3 length: 14 residues. The CDR3, as DNA: TGTGCCAGCAGCCCTGGGACTAGCGCTTACGAGCAGTACTTC. It is translated as CASSPGTSAYEQYF.

The J gene is TRBJ2-5, the V gene TRBV9; 8 positions match TRBD2. Per germline, CDR1 SGDLS and CDR2 YYNGEE. The V and J ends lost 0 bases and 5 bases, in that order; junction bases with no gene match: 6. The CDR3 length is 15 residues. In DNA, the CDR3 is TGTGCCAGCAGCGTAGGGAGCGGGAGTTGGGAGACCCAGTACTTC. Protein sequence: CASSVGSGSWETQYF.

CDR3 amino acids: CASSPGGGEPQHF. The DNA for the CDR3 is TGTGCCAGCAGCCCAGGGGGCGGGGAGCCCCAGCATTTT. The V and J genes are TRBV7-8 and TRBJ1-5; 8 positions agree with TRBD1. After removal of 5 bases from V and 8 bases from J, the junction contained 5 bases not matched to a gene. The CDR3 is 13 amino acids. Per germline, CDR1 SGHVS and CDR2 FQNEAQ.

The genes are TRBV27 and TRBJ2-1; 12 nucleotides match TRBD2. CDR1 and CDR2 from the germline V gene are MNHEY and SMNVEV (reference sequence). J gave up 9 bases and V 8 bases, and 5 bases lay outside the gene matches. This CDR3 contains 13 residues. For the CDR3, the DNA is TGTGCCAGCCGACTAGCGGGAGCGGGTGAGCAGTTCTTC. This gives the protein CASRLAGAGEQFF.

The chain carries TRBV5-4 and TRBJ2-1, with TRBD2 identical over 8 bases. J was trimmed by 10 bases and V by 0 bases; bases with no gene match: 9. The germline CDR1 and CDR2 sequences are SGHNT and YYREEE (reference sequence). This CDR3 contains 15 residues. The CDR3 here is CASSLGGAGVGEQFF. CDR3 in DNA: TGTGCCAGCAGCTTGGGTGGAGCGGGAGTGGGAGAGCAGTTCTTC. The full variable domain, in which reference TRBV5-4 and TRBJ2-1 provide the parts outside the CDR3, is ETGVTQSPTHLIKTRGQQVTLRCSSQSGHNTVSWYQQALGQGPQFIFQYYREEENGRGNFPPRFSGLQFPNYSSELNVNALELDDSALYLCASSLGGAGVGEQFFGPGTRLTVL.

The chain is built from TRBV3-1 (or the pseudogene TRBV3-2) and TRBJ1-6; 7 nucleotides align to TRBD1. Germline CDR1 LGHDT, CDR2 YNNKEL (reference sequence). This CDR3 has 14 amino acids. With V trimmed by 6 bases and J by 10 bases, 9 bases remained unmatched. The CDR3 DNA is TGTGCCAGCAGGCTAGGAGGCAGGGGGTCACCCCTCCACTTT. Residues: CASRLGGRGSPLHF.

Here the CDR3 reads CASSQGGISSIPLNSGANVLTF. CDR3 nucleotides: TGTGCCAGCAGCCAAGGCGGTATTTCCTCAATTCCACTTAACTCTGGGGCCAACGTCCTGACTTTC. The chain uses TRBV14 and TRBJ2-6; D is unclear. This CDR3 region has 22 residues. From germline, CDR1 is SGHDN and CDR2 FVKESK. V gave up 1 base and J gave up 0 bases, with 25 bases separating them.

The J gene is TRBJ2-5, the V gene TRBV5-1; 7 positions agree with TRBD2. The germline V gene has CDR1 SGHRS and CDR2 YFSETQ. The CDR3 runs to 15 residues. V dropped 0 bases and J dropped 1; count of bases not matched to a gene: 3. CDR3 sequence: CASSLEAGTQETQYF. The DNA of the CDR3 is TGCGCCAGCAGCTTGGAAGCGGGAACCCAAGAGACCCAGTACTTC. Full variable domain (missing parts from reference TRBV5-1 and TRBJ2-5): KAGVTQTPRYLIKTRGQQVTLSCSPISGHRSVSWYQQTPGQGLQFLFEYFSETQRNKGNFPGRFSGRQFSNSRSEMNVSTLELGDSALYLCASSLEAGTQETQYFGPGTRLLVL.